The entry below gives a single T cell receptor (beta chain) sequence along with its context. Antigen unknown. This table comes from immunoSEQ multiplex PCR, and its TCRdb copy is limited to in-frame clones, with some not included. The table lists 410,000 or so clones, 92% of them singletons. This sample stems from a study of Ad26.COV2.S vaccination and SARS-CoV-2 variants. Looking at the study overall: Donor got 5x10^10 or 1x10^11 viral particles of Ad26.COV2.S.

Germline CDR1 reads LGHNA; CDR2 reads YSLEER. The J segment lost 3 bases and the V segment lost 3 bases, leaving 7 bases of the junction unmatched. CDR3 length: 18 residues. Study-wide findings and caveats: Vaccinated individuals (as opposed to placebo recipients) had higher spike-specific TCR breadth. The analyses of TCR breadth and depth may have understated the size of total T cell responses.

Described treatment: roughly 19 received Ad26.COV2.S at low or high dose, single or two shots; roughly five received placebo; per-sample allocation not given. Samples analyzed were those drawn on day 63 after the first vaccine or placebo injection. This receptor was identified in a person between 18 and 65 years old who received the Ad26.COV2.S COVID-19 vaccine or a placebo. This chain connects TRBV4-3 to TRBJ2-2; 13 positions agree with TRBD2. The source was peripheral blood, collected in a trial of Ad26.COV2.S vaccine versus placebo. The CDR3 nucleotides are TGCGCCAGCAGCCAGCATCCGACTAGCGGGGGGTACACCGGGGAGCTGTTTTTT. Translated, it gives CASSQHPTSGGYTGELFF.